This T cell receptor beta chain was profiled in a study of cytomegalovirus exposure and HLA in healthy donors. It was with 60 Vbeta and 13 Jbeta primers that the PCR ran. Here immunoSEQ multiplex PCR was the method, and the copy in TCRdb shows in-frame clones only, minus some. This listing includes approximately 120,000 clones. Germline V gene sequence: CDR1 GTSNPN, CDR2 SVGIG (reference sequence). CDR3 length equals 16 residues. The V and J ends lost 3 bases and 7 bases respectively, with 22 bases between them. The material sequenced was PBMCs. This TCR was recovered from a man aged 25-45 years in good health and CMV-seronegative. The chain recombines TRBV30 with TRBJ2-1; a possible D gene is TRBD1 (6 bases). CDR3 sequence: CAWSRPYTDRRNEQFF. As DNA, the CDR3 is TGTGCCTGGAGCCGGCCTTATACCGACAGGCGGAATGAGCAGTTCTTC.